This T cell receptor beta chain was recorded in a study of blood T cell repertoires in COVID-19. TCRdb's copy holds only in-frame clones and misses some; the assay was immunoSEQ multiplex PCR. This sample has 250,000 to 300,000 clones, with about four fifths found just once. V lost 5 bases to trimming and J lost 4 bases; unmatched junction nucleotides: 10. Germline V gene lookup returns CDR1 MNHEY and CDR2 SVGEGT. This CDR3 has 17 residues. The material sequenced was peripheral blood. The receptor was isolated from a woman aged 60-75 years with active or convalescent COVID-19. The chain links TRBV6-2 or TRBV6-3 to TRBJ2-3, with 12 bases identical to TRBD2. CDR3 DNA sequence: TGTGCCAGCAGTGCCCACCTACTAGCGGGGGGTGCAGATACGCAGTATTTT. It codes for CASSAHLLAGGADTQYF.